Each of the 4 T cell receptor beta chains below was sequenced from the same sample in a study of shared T cell receptors in the human thymus. Repertoires were generated with immunoSEQ multiplex PCR, while TCRdb's copy carries only in-frame clones and drops some. The table has around 730,000 clones, approximately 83% seen once. These same records also appear under a second study, on human thymus T cells.

The specimen was thymocytes. The receptor source for this set is a girl less than two years old with a congenital heart defect.

The CDR3 nucleotides read TGTGCCAGCAGGTTACAGGGGAGCAATCAGCCCCAGCATTTT. It specifies CASRLQGSNQPQHF. The genes are TRBV6-5 and TRBJ1-5, with TRBD1 identical over 7 bases. V gave up 6 bases and J gave up 1 base; unmatched junction bases: 3. The CDR3 contains 14 residues. The V gene's germline CDR1 is MNHEY and CDR2 SVGAGI.

The chain joins TRBV4-1 to TRBJ2-5; perhaps TRBD1 as D (8 bases). The V gene lost 4 bases and the J gene lost 1 base, with 25 bases spanning the gap. CDR3 length equals 19 residues. Germline CDR1 reads MGHRA; CDR2 reads YSYEKL. In DNA, the CDR3 is TGCGCCAGCAGCCCAAACACTCGCGGACAGGGAGGGGGCCAAGAGACCCAGTACTTC. This encodes CASSPNTRGQGGGQETQYF.

The chain uses TRBV5-4 and TRBJ2-7; D possibly corresponds to TRBD1 (6 bases). Trimming pared 4 bases from V and 6 bases from J, leaving 17 bases between. The CDR3 runs to 14 residues. From germline, CDR1 is SGHNT and CDR2 YYREEE (reference sequence). The CDR3 reads CASSPTPGQREQYF. The CDR3 bases are TGTGCCAGCAGCCCCACTCCCGGACAGCGCGAGCAGTACTTC.

CDR3 nucleotides: TGTGCCAGCAATGACCCTAGTTATCGAGCCTACGAGCAGTACTTC. This gives the protein CASNDPSYRAYEQYF. V and J are TRBV6-1 and TRBJ2-7; no definite D call. The V gene's germline CDR1 is MNHNS and CDR2 SASEGT. V lost 7 bases and J 2 bases, leaving 18 bases between the germline ends. The CDR3 has 15 amino acids.